The T cell receptor beta chain described here comes from a study of CD8+ T cells in alopecia areata. Study conclusions and caveats: Although TCR sharing was seen in mice, sharing across patients was less clear, possibly for HLA-related reasons. Scalp sequencing captures resident alphabeta T cells of normal skin too.

A remark on this clone: Antigen unknown.

The CDR3 is 14 amino acids. From germline, CDR1 is SGHAT and CDR2 FQNNGV. The germline V and J ends were trimmed by 2 bases and 6 bases, with 8 bases remaining between them. Extraction and reverse transcription of RNA yielded cDNA as the sequencing template. Measured with immunoSEQ multiplex PCR; TCRdb has only the in-frame clones, and not every one. The sample lists more than 200,000 clones, 67% seen once, with 0.95% to 1.5% in the top ten. This specimen was CD4+ T cells sorted from blood, taken at week 0. The chain is built from TRBV11-2 and TRBJ1-6; D is unresolved. This receptor was identified in a human donor with alopecia areata. DNA of the CDR3: TGTGCCAGCAGCTTAAGTACGGGTAATTCACCCCTCCACTTT. Protein sequence: CASSLSTGNSPLHF.